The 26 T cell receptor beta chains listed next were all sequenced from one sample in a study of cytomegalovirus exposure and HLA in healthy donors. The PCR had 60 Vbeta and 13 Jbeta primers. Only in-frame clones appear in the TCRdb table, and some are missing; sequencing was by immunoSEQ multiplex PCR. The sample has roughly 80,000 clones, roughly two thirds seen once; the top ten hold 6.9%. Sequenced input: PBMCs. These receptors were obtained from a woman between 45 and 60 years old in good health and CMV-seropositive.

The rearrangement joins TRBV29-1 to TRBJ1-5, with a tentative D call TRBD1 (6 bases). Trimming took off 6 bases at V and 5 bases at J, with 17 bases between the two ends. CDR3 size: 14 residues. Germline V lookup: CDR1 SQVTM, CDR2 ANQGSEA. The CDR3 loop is CSVVLDRMDQPQHF. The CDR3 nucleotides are TGCAGCGTGGTACTTGACAGGATGGATCAGCCCCAGCATTTT.

Here the CDR3 reads CARPSDGFEQFF. CDR3 in DNA: TGTGCCAGACCGAGTGACGGGTTTGAGCAGTTCTTC. The chain is built from TRBV2 and TRBJ2-1; D call uncertain. Trimming shortened V by 9 bases and J by 9 bases, and 15 bases separated the two germline ends. The length of the CDR3 is 12 residues. Germline V gene sequence: CDR1 SNHLY, CDR2 FYNNEI.

Written as DNA, the CDR3 is TGTGCCAGCACCAACCGATCGCCGGGGGACCTGCCCTACGAGCAGTACGTC. This codes for CASTNRSPGDLPYEQYV. V usage is TRBV28 and J usage is TRBJ2-7; D is perhaps TRBD2 (6 bases). CDR3 length equals 17 residues. With 7 bases removed from V and 2 bases from J, the gap between germline ends came to 24 bases. CDR1 and CDR2 from the germline V gene are MDHEN and SYDVKM.

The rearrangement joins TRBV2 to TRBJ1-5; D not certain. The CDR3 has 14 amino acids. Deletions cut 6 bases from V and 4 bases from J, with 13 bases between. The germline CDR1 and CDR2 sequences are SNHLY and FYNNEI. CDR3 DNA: TGTGCCAGCAGCGCCGGGTTACTAAATCAGCCCCAGCATTTT. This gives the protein CASSAGLLNQPQHF.

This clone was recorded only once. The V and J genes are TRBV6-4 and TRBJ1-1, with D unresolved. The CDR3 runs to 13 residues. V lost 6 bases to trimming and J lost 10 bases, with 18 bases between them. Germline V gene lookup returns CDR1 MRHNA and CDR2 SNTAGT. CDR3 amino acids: CASRESDGSPAFF. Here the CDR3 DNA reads TGTGCCAGCAGGGAGTCTGATGGGTCCCCAGCTTTCTTT.

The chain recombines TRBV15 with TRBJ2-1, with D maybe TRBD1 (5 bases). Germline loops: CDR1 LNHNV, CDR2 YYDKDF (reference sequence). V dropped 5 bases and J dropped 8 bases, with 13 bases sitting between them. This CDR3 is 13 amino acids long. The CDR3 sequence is CATSGAPAHEQFF. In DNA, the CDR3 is TGTGCCACCAGCGGGGCTCCGGCTCATGAGCAGTTCTTC. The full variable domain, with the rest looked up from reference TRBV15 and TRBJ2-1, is DAMVIQNPRYQVTQFGKPVTLSCSQTLNHNVMYWYQQKSSQAPKLLFHYYDKDFNNEADTPDNFQSRRPNTSFCFLDIRSPGLGDTAMYLCATSGAPAHEQFFGPGTRLTVL.

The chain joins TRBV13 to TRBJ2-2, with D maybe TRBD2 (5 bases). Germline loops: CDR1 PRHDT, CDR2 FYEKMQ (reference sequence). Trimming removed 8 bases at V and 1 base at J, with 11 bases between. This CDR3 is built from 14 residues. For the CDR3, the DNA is TGTGCCAGCCTCGTGGCGGGGAACACCGGGGAGCTGTTTTTT. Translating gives CASLVAGNTGELFF.

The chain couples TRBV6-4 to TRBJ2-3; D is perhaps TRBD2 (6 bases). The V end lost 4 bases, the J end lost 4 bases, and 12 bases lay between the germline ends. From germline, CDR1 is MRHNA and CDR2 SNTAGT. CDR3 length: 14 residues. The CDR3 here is CASSGGGEADTQYF. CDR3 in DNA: TGTGCCAGCAGTGGTGGCGGGGAGGCAGATACGCAGTATTTT.

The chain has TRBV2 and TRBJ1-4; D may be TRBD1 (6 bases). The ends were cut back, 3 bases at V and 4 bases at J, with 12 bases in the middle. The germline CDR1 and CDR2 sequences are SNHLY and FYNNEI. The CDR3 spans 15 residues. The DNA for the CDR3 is TGTGCCAGCAGTGACCCGGACAGCGTTAATGAAAAACTGTTTTTT. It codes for CASSDPDSVNEKLFF.

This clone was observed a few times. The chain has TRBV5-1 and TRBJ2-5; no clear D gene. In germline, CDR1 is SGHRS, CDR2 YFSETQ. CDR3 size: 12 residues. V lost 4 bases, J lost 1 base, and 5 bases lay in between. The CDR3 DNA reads TGCGCCAGCAGCCGACTCCAAGAGACCCAGTACTTC. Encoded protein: CASSRLQETQYF.

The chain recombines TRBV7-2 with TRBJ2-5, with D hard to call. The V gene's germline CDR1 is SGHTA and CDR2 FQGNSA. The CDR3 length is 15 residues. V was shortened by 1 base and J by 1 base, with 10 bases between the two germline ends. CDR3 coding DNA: TGTGCCAGCAGCTTAGGTGCCTATCTCCAAGAGACCCAGTACTTC. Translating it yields CASSLGAYLQETQYF.

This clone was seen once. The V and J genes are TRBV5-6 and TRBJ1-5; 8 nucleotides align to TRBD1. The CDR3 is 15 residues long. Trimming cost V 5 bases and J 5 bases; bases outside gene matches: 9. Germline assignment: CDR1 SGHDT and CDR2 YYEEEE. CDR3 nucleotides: TGTGCCAGCAGTCGACAGGGGAGTATGGATCAGCCCCAGCATTTT. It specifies CASSRQGSMDQPQHF.

The CDR3 region has the DNA TGTGCCAGCAGGGACCGGGACAGGCGCAACGAGCAGTACGTC. Protein sequence: CASRDRDRRNEQYV. V gene TRBV2 combines with J gene TRBJ2-7; 8 positions match TRBD1. Germline assignment: CDR1 SNHLY and CDR2 FYNNEI. Germline trimming cut 6 bases from V and 5 bases from J; bases unmatched to any gene: 9. CDR3 length equals 14 residues.

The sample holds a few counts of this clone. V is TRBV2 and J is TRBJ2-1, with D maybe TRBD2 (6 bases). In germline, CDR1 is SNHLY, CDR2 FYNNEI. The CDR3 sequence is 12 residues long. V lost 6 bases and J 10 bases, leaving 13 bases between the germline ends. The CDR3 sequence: CASSKEGEEQFF. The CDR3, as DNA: TGTGCCAGCAGCAAGGAGGGAGAGGAGCAGTTCTTC.

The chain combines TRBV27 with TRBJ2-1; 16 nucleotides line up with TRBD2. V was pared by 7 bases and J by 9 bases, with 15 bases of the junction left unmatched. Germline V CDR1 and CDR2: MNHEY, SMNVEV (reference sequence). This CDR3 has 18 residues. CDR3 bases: TGTGCCAGCACCCCGGGACTAGCGGGGGGGCTGGGTGGAAGTGAGCAGTTCTTC. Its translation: CASTPGLAGGLGGSEQFF.

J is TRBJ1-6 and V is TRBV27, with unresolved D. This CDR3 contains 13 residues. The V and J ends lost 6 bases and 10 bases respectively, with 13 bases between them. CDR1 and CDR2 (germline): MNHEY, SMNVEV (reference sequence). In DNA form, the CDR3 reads TGTGCCAGCAGCGGGGATTTGAGCTCACCCCTCCACTTT. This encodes CASSGDLSSPLHF.

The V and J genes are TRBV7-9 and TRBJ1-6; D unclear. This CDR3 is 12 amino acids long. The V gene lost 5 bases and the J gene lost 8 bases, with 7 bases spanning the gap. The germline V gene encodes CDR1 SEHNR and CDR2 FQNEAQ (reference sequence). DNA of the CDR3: TGTGCCAGCAGCCAAGAGTATTCACCCCTCCACTTT. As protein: CASSQEYSPLHF. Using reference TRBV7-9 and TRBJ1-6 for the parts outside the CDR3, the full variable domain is DTGVSQNPRHKITKRGQNVTFRCDPISEHNRLYWYRQTLGQGPEFLTYFQNEAQLEKSRLLSDRFSAERPKGSFSTLEIQRTEQGDSAMYLCASSQEYSPLHFGNGTRLTVT.

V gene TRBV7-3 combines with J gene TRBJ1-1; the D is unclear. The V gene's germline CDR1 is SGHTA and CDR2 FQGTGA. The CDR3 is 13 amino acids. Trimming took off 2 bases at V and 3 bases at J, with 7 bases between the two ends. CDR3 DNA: TGTGCCAGCAGCTTAGCGCAGGACACTGAAGCTTTCTTT. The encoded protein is CASSLAQDTEAFF. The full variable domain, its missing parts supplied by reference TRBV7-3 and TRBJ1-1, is GAGVSQTPSNKVTEKGKYVELRCDPISGHTALYWYRQSLGQGPEFLIYFQGTGAADDSGLPNDRFFAVRPEGSVSTLKIQRTERGDSAVYLCASSLAQDTEAFFGQGTRLTVV.

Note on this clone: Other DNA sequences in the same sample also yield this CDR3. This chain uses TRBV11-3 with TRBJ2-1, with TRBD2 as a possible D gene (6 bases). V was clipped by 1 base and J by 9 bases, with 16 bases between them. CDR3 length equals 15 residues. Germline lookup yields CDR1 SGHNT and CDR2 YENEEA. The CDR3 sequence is CASSLGEITSTEQFF. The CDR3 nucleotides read TGTGCCAGCAGCTTAGGGGAGATTACTAGCACTGAGCAGTTCTTC. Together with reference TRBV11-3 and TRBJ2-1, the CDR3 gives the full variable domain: EAGVVQSPRYKIIEKKQPVAFWCNPISGHNTLYWYLQNLGQGPELLIRYENEEAVDDSQLPKDRFSAERLKGVDSTLKIQPAELGDSAVYLCASSLGEITSTEQFFGPGTRLTVL.

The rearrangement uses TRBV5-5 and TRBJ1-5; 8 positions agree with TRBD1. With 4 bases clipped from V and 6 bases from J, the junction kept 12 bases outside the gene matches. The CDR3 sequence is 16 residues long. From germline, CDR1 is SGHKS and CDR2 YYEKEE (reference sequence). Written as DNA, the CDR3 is TGTGCCAGCAGCCCAATCAGGACAGGGTACGGTCAGCCCCAGCATTTT. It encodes CASSPIRTGYGQPQHF.

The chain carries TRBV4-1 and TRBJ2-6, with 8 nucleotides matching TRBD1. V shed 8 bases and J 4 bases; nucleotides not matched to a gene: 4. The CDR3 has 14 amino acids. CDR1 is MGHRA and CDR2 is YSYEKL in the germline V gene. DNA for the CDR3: TGCGCCAGCTGGACAGGGACCGGGGCCAACGTCCTGACTTTC. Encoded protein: CASWTGTGANVLTF.

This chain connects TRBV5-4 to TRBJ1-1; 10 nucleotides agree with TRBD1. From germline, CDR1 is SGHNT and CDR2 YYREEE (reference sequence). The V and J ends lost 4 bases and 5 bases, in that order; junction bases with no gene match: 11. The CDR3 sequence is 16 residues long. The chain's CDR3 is CASSLRQGAGQTEAFF. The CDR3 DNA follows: TGTGCCAGCAGCCTCAGACAGGGGGCCGGTCAGACTGAAGCTTTCTTT.

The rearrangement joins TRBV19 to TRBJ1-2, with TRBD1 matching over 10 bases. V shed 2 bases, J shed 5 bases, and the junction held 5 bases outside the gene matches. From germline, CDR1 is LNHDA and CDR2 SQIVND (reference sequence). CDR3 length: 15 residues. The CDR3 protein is CASSILRDRGYGYTF. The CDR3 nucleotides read TGTGCCAGTAGTATACTCCGGGACAGGGGATATGGCTACACCTTC. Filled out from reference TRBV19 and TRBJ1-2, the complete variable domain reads DGGITQSPKYLFRKEGQNVTLSCEQNLNHDAMYWYRQDPGQGLRLIYYSQIVNDFQKGDIAEGYSVSREKKESFPLTVTSAQKNPTAFYLCASSILRDRGYGYTFGSGTRLTVV.

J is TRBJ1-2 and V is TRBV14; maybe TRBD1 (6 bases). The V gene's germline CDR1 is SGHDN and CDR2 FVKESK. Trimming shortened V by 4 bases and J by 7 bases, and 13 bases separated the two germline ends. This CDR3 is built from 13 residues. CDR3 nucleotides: TGTGCCAGCAGCCCTTCGGGGACAATTGGCTACACCTTC. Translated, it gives CASSPSGTIGYTF.

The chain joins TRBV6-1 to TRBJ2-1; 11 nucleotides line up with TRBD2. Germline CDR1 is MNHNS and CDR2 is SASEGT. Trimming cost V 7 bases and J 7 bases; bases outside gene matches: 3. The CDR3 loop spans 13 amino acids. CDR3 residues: CASKLAGENEQFF. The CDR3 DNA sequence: TGTGCCAGCAAACTAGCGGGGGAAAATGAGCAGTTCTTC.

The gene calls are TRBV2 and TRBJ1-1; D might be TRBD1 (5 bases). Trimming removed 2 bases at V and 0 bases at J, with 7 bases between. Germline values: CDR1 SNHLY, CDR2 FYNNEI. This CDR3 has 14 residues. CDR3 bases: TGTGCCAGCAGTGAAAGGGGTATGAACACTGAAGCTTTCTTT. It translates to CASSERGMNTEAFF.